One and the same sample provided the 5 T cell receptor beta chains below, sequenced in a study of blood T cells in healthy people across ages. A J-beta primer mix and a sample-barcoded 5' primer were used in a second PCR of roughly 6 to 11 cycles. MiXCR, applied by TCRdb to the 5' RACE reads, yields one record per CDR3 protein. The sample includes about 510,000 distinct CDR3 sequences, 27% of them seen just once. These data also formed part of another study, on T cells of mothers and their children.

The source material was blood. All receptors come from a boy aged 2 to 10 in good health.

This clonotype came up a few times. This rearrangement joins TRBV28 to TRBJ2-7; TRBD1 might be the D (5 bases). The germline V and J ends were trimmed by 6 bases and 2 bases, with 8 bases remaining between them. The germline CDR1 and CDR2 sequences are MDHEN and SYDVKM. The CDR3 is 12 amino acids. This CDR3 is CASSTQAYEQYF. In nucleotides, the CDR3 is TGTGCCAGCAGCACACAGGCCTACGAGCAGTACTTC.

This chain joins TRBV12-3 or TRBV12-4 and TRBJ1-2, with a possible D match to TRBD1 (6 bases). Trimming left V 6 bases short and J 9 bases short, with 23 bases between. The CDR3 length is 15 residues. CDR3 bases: TGTGCCAGCAGGGCCTCCGGACAGACCTATGGCAGCTACACCTTC. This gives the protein CASRASGQTYGSYTF.

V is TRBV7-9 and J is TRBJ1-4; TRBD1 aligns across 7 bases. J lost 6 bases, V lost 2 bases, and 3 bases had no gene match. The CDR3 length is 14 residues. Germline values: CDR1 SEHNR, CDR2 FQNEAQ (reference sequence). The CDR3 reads CASSLITGDEKLFF. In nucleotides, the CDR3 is TGTGCCAGCAGCTTAATTACAGGGGATGAAAAACTGTTTTTT.

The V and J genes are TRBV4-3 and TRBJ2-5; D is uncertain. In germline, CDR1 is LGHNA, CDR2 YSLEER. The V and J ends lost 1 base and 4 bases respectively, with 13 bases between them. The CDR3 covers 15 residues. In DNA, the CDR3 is TGCGCCAGCAGCCAAGTCTTGGCCAACCGAGAGACCCAGTACTTC. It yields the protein CASSQVLANRETQYF.

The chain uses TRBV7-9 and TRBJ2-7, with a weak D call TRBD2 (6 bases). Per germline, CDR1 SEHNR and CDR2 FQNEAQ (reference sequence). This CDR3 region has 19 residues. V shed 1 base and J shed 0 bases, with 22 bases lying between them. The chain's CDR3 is CASSLVGLAPRPSSYEQYF. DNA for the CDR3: TGTGCCAGCAGCTTAGTCGGCCTAGCGCCCAGACCGAGCTCCTACGAGCAGTACTTC.